In this sample, the clone carrying this TCR beta chain turned up a few times. Its antigen is still unknown. Both 60 Vbeta primers and 13 Jbeta primers went into the PCR. Sequencing used immunoSEQ multiplex PCR; TCRdb keeps in-frame clones, though not all of them. The data show 100,000 to 150,000 clones, with 72% seen just once and more than 3% held by the top ten. This specimen belongs to a study of cytomegalovirus exposure and HLA in healthy donors. Findings of the study overall: Relative to equally common others, HLA-associated TCR beta chains showed greater clonal expansion in a later analysis. The later analysis indicated that the majority of CMV-associated TCR beta chains appeared HLA-restricted. In a later analysis, V- and J-gene trimming of beta chains associated with a DCLRE1C missense variant, replicated independently. A few of the chains that were CMV-associated were confirmed in vitro to be specific for CMV antigens.

V was pared by 4 bases and J by 8 bases, with 6 bases of the junction left unmatched. CDR1 MNHEY and CDR2 SVGAGI come from the germline V gene. This CDR3 comprises 13 residues. Sequencing was performed on PBMCs. This rearrangement joins TRBV6-5 to TRBJ1-2, with TRBD1 matching 8 bases. The TCR sequence derives from a man aged 25-40 years in good health and CMV-seronegative. The CDR3 DNA reads as TGTGCCAGCAGTTCCGACAGGGGCGCGGGCTACACCTTC. Its protein product is CASSSDRGAGYTF.